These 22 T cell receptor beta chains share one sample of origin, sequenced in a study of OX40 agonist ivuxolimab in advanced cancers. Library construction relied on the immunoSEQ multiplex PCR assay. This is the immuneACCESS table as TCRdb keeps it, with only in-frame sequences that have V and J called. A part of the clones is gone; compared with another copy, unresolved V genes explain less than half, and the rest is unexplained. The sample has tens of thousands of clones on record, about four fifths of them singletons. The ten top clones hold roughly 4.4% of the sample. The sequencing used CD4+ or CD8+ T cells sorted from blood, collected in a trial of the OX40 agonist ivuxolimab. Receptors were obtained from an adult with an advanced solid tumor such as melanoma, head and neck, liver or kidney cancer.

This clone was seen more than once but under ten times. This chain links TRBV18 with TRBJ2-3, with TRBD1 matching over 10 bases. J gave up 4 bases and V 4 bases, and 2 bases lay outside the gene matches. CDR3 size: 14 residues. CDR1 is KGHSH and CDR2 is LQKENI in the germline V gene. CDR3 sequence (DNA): TGTGCCAGCTCACAGGGGACAGGGGCAGATACGCAGTATTTT. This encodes CASSQGTGADTQYF.

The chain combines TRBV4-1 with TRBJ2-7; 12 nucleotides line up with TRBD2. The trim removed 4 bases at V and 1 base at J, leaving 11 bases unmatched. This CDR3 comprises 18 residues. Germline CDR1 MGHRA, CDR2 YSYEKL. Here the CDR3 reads CASSPQTSGGPTSYEQYF. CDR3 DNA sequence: TGCGCCAGCAGCCCCCAGACTAGCGGGGGACCAACTTCCTACGAGCAGTACTTC.

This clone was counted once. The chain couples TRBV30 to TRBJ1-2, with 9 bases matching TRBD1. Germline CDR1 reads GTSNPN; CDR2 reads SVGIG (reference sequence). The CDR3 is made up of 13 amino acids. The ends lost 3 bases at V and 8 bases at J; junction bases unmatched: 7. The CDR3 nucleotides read TGTGCCTGGAGGTTACAGGGGGCTTGGGGCTACACCTTC. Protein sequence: CAWRLQGAWGYTF.

The DNA for the CDR3 is TGCAGCGTTGGCAACAGGGCGAACGGGGAGCTGTTTTTT. It codes for CSVGNRANGELFF. The genes are TRBV29-1 and TRBJ2-2; possible D gene TRBD1, 6 bases. Trimming cost V 4 bases and J 7 bases, with 13 bases left between them. This CDR3 comprises 13 residues. CDR1 is SQVTM, CDR2 ANQGSEA, per germline.

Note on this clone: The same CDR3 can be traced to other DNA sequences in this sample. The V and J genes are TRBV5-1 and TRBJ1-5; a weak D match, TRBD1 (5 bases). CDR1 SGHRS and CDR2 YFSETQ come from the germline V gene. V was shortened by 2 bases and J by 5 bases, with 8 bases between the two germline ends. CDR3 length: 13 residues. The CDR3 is CASSFEGDQPQHF. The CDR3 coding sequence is TGCGCCAGCAGCTTCGAAGGGGATCAGCCCCAGCATTTT.

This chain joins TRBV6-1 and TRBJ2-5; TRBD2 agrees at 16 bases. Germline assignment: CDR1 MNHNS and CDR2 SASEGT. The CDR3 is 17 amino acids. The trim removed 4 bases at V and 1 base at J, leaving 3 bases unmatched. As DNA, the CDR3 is TGTGCCAGCAGTGCCGGGACTAGCGGGGGGGCCCAAGAGACCCAGTACTTC. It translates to CASSAGTSGGAQETQYF.

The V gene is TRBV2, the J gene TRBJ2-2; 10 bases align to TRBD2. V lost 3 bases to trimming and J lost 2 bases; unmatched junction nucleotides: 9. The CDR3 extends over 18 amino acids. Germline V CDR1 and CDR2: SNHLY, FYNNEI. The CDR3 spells CASSDLASGGHNTGELFF. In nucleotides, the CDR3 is TGTGCCAGCAGTGATTTGGCTAGCGGGGGCCACAACACCGGGGAGCTGTTTTTT.

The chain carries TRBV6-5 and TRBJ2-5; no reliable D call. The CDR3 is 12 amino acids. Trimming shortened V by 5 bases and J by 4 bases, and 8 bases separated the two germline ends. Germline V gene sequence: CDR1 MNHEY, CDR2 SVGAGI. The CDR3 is CASSPEGETQYF. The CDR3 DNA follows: TGTGCCAGCAGTCCAGAAGGAGAGACCCAGTACTTC.

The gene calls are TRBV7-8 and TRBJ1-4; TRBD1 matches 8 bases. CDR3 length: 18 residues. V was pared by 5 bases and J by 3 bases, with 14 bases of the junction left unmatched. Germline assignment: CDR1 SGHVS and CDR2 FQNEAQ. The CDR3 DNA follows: TGTGCCAGCAGCCCCCGAGACAGGGGTCTTGTGGCTAATGAAAAACTGTTTTTT. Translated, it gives CASSPRDRGLVANEKLFF.

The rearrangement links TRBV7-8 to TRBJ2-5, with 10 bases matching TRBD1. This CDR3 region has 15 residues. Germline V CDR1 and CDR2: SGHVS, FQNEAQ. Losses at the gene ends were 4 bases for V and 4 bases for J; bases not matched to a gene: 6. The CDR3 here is CASSYQTGGLETQYF. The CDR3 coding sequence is TGTGCCAGCAGCTATCAGACAGGGGGCTTAGAGACCCAGTACTTC.

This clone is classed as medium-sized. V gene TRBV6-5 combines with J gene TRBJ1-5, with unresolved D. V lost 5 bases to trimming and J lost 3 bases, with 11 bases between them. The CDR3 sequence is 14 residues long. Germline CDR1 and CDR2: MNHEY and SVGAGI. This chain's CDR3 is CASSPGSPNQPQHF. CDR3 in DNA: TGTGCCAGCAGTCCCGGGAGCCCCAATCAGCCCCAGCATTTT.

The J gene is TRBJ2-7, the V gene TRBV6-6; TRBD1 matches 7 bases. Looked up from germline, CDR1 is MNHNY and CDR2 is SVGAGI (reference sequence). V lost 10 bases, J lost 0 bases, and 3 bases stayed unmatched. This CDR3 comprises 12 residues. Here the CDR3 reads CATGTDSYEQYF. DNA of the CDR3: TGTGCCACCGGGACAGACTCCTACGAGCAGTACTTC.

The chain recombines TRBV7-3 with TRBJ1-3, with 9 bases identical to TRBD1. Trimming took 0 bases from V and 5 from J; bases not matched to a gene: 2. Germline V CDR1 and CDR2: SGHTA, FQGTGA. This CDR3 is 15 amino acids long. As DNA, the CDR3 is TGTGCCAGCAGCTTAACCGGGACAGGGAGAAACACCATATATTTT. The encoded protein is CASSLTGTGRNTIYF.

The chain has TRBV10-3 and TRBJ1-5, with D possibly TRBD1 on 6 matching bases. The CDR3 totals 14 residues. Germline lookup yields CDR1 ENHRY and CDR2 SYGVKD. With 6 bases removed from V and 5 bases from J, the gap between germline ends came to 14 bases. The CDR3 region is CAISTQGFDQPQHF. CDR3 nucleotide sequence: TGTGCCATCAGCACGCAGGGGTTCGATCAGCCCCAGCATTTT.

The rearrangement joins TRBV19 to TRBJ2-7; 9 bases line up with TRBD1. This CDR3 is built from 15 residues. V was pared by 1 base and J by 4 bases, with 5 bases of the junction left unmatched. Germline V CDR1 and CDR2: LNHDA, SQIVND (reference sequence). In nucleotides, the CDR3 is TGTGCCAGTAGTATAGGGTACGGACAGGGGTACGAGCAGTACTTC. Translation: CASSIGYGQGYEQYF.

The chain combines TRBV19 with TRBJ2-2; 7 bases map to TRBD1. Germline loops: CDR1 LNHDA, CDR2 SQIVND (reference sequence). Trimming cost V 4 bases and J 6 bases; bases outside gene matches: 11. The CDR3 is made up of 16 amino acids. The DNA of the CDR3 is TGTGCCAGTAGTACCCGACAGGGTTTAGGTCCCGGGGAGCTGTTTTTT. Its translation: CASSTRQGLGPGELFF. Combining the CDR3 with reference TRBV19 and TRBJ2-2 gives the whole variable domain DGGITQSPKYLFRKEGQNVTLSCEQNLNHDAMYWYRQDPGQGLRLIYYSQIVNDFQKGDIAEGYSVSREKKESFPLTVTSAQKNPTAFYLCASSTRQGLGPGELFFGEGSRLTVL.

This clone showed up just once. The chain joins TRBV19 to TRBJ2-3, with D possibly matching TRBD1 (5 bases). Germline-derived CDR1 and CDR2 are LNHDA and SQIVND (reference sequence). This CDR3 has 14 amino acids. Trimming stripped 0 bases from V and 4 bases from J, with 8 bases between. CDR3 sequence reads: CASSIDGRADTQYF. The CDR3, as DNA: TGTGCCAGTAGTATAGATGGCAGGGCAGATACGCAGTATTTT.

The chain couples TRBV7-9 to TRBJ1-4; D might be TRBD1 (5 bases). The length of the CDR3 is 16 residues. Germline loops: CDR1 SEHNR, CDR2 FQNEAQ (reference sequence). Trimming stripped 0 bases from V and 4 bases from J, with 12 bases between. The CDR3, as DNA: TGTGCCAGCAGCTTAGCAGGCGACAGCTTTAATGAAAAACTGTTTTTT. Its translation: CASSLAGDSFNEKLFF.

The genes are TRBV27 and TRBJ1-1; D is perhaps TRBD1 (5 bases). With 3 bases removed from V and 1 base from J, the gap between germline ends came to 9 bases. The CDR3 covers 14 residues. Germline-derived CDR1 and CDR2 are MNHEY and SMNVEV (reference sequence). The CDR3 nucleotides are TGTGCCAGCAGTTTTTGGCAGGGGAACACTGAAGCTTTCTTT. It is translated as CASSFWQGNTEAFF.

The CDR3, as DNA: TGTGCCAGCAGCGGAATGGTGACAGGGCTTTCCGAGCAGTACTTC. Its translation is CASSGMVTGLSEQYF. The rearrangement joins TRBV7-2 to TRBJ2-7; 7 positions match TRBD1. The V segment lost 5 bases and the J segment 6 bases; nucleotides outside the gene matches: 13. CDR1 is SGHTA and CDR2 is FQGNSA in the germline V gene. The CDR3 extends over 15 amino acids.

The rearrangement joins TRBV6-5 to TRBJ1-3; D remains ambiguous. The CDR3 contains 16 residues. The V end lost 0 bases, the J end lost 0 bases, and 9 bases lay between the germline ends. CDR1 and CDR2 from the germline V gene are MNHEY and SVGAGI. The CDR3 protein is CASSYSQGSSGNTIYF. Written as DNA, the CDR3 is TGTGCCAGCAGTTACTCCCAAGGCTCCTCTGGAAACACCATATATTTT.

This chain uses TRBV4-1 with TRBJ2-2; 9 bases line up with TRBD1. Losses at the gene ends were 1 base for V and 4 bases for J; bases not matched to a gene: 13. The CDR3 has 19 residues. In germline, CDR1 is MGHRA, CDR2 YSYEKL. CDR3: CASSQVPGQGLRGTGELFF. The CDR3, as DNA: TGCGCCAGCAGCCAAGTTCCGGGACAGGGTTTGCGGGGCACCGGGGAGCTGTTTTTT.